The clone carrying this TCR beta chain was observed many times. Its antigen is still unknown. The length of the CDR3 is 15 residues. Per germline, CDR1 SGHVS and CDR2 FQNEAQ. The V and J ends lost 1 base and 10 bases respectively, with 14 bases between them. The data are from a study of regulatory T cells in long-lasting Graves disease. Regarding time point: persistent/refractory GD, antithyroid drugs over 5 years with positive TRAb. From PBMCs, RNA was extracted and then used to make the TCR library. Construction of the TCR beta libraries employed iRepertoire HTBI primers in conjunction with Arm-PCR of CDR3 regions. Original methodology: Sample data revealed under 75 TRBV and 14 TRBJ segments. TCRdb re-called the multiplex PCR reads with MiXCR, one entry per CDR3 protein. TCRdb's processing, not the authors' own work, is the source of the V and J calls. The sample has roughly 500,000 distinct CDR3 sequences, 20% to 25% seen once; the top ten hold about an eighth.

General study findings and limits: The study found persistent patients shared more public clonotypes (approximately 2,700) than new patients (over 850). Patients with persistent disease showed a bias toward TRBV28, TRBJ1-2 and TRBJ2-5.

Here the sequenced sample was peripheral blood mononuclear cells (PBMCs), taken when the disease was refractory, from a patient treated with antithyroid drugs. This sequence originates from a female donor with Graves disease. The rearrangement uses TRBV7-8 and TRBJ1-6; D is ambiguous. DNA for the CDR3: TGTGCCAGCAGCTTAGTTCTTACCGCTCTCTCACCCCTCCACTTT. This gives the protein CASSLVLTALSPLHF.